These 12 T cell receptor beta chains share one sample of origin, sequenced in a study of T cells in Graves' hyperthyroidism and ophthalmopathy (dated by TCRdb to between 2017 and 2020). Receptors were amplified or captured by multiplex PCR. TCRdb records Illumina HiSeq 2000 as the sequencer. TCR beta CDR3 regions were amplified from RNA transcripts. The first round of RT-PCR for the TCR CDR3 was performed with the HTBI primer set and the Qiagen OneStep RT-PCR kit. TCRdb's own reprocessing of the public reads used fastp at Q25 and MiXCR and kept productive beta chains. All rows with the same CDR3 protein become a single entry with the most common DNA and genes. The sample has about 400,000 distinct CDR3 sequences on record, about 16% of them singletons. The ten largest clones represent roughly 33% of the sample. The sequenced sample was blood. All receptors derive from a woman between 25 and 40 years old with Graves' hyperthyroidism.

The J gene is TRBJ2-1, the V gene TRBV12-3 or TRBV12-4; TRBD2 matches at 8 bases. The trim removed 6 bases at V and 4 bases at J, leaving 8 bases unmatched. The CDR3 is 15 residues long. The CDR3 nucleotides read TGTGCCAGCAGCCCCGGGACTAGGGGGTACAATGAGCAGTTCTTC. It codes for CASSPGTRGYNEQFF.

This chain joins TRBV29-1 and TRBJ2-1; maybe TRBD2 (6 bases). Germline V lookup: CDR1 SQVTM, CDR2 ANQGSEA. V lost 8 bases, J lost 1 base, and 21 bases lay in between. The CDR3 is 16 amino acids. In nucleotides, the CDR3 is TGCAGCACTGGGGCGAGTTTAGGAGGGTCCTACAATGAGCAGTTCTTC. Its protein product is CSTGASLGGSYNEQFF.

This clonotype was picked up many times. This chain connects TRBV12-3 or TRBV12-4 to TRBJ2-6; D possibly corresponds to TRBD1 (5 bases). The CDR3 is 16 residues long. V was pared by 6 bases and J by 1 base, with 13 bases between. The CDR3 bases are TGTGCCAGCAGATTCAGGGTGAGGTCTGGGGCCAACGTCCTGACTTTC. Translating it yields CASRFRVRSGANVLTF.

In this sample, this clonotype turned up a few times. This rearrangement joins TRBV11-2 to TRBJ2-1; D not resolved. The CDR3 extends over 13 amino acids. Germline assignment: CDR1 SGHAT and CDR2 FQNNGV. Trimming cost V 0 bases and J 7 bases, with 7 bases left between them. CDR3 sequence: CASSLESGNEQFF. CDR3 nucleotides: TGTGCCAGCAGCTTAGAAAGTGGAAATGAGCAGTTCTTC.

On this clonotype itself: A clone one base away is much larger, so this may be a read error. This chain uses TRBV24-1 with TRBJ2-7, with TRBD2 matching over 11 bases. Judging by the DNA end, TRBJ2-1 fits better; the J call may be wrong. CDR3 length: 16 amino acids. The V gene's germline CDR1 is KGHDR and CDR2 SFDVKD. The CDR3, as DNA: TGTGCCACCAGTGACCGAGGGACTAGCGGTTCCTACGAGCAGTTCTTC. Amino acid sequence: CATSDRGTSGSYEQFF.

This clonotype was detected ten times or more. The gene calls are TRBV7-8 and TRBJ2-5, with 7 positions matching TRBD1. The V segment lost 3 bases and the J segment 5 bases; nucleotides outside the gene matches: 9. Germline lookup yields CDR1 SGHVS and CDR2 FQNEAQ. CDR3 length: 15 amino acids. In nucleotides, the CDR3 is TGTGCCAGCAGCTTGACAGGGCGTCAGGAGGAGACCCAGTACTTC. The encoded protein is CASSLTGRQEETQYF.

This clonotype was counted many times. The chain combines TRBV30 with TRBJ2-3; 8 bases align to TRBD2. The CDR3 is 13 residues long. The germline gives CDR1 GTSNPN, CDR2 SVGIG (reference sequence). The J segment lost 3 bases and the V segment lost 3 bases, leaving 2 bases of the junction unmatched. The CDR3 coding sequence is TGTGCCTGGAGGGTAGCGGGAACAGATACGCAGTATTTT. It is translated as CAWRVAGTDTQYF.

The CDR3 protein is CASSIGTGRTLYEQYF. CDR3 DNA: TGTGCCAGTAGTATAGGAACGGGACGGACGCTATACGAGCAGTACTTC. V usage is TRBV19 and J usage is TRBJ2-7, with D perhaps TRBD1 or TRBD2 (5 bases each). Germline CDR1 reads LNHDA; CDR2 reads SQIVND (reference sequence). The CDR3 covers 16 residues. The ends were cut back, 1 base at V and 4 bases at J, with 17 bases in the middle.

The chain carries TRBV30 and TRBJ2-1; D uncertain. CDR1 and CDR2 (germline): GTSNPN, SVGIG (reference sequence). The CDR3 sequence is 11 residues long. V was shortened by 1 base and J by 7 bases, with 5 bases between the two germline ends. CDR3 DNA: TGTGCCTGGAGTGGCCTGAATGAGCAGTTCTTC. As protein: CAWSGLNEQFF. Full variable domain (remainder filled in from reference TRBV30 and TRBJ2-1): SQTIHQWPATLVQPVGSPLSLECTVEGTSNPNLYWYRQAAGRGLQLLFYSVGIGQISSEVPQNLSASRPQDRQFILSSKKLLLSDSGFYLCAWSGLNEQFFGPGTRLTVL.

V usage is TRBV14 and J usage is TRBJ2-7, with D possibly being TRBD1 or TRBD2 (5 bases each). The CDR3 spans 13 residues. With 4 bases removed from V and 2 bases from J, the gap between germline ends came to 9 bases. Germline V lookup: CDR1 SGHDN, CDR2 FVKESK. The CDR3 loop reads CASSRDAAYEQYF. Written as DNA, the CDR3 is TGTGCCAGCAGCCGGGACGCCGCCTACGAGCAGTACTTC.

This clonotype occurred once. This sequence joins TRBV12-3 or TRBV12-4 and TRBJ2-7, with 11 bases fitting TRBD2. The V and J ends lost 3 bases and 6 bases, in that order; junction bases with no gene match: 7. The length of the CDR3 is 15 residues. The CDR3 bases are TGTGCCAGCAGTTTCTTGCTAGCGGGAGGTGGCGAGCAGTACTTC. Translating it yields CASSFLLAGGGEQYF.

This sequence joins TRBV19 and TRBJ2-3; the D call may be TRBD1 or TRBD2 (5 bases each). V was cut by 8 bases and J by 0 bases, with 9 bases left in between. There are 13 residues in the CDR3. Looked up from germline, CDR1 is LNHDA and CDR2 is SQIVND (reference sequence). The CDR3 is CASEGQSTDTQYF. The CDR3 DNA is TGTGCCAGTGAGGGGCAGAGCACAGATACGCAGTATTTT.